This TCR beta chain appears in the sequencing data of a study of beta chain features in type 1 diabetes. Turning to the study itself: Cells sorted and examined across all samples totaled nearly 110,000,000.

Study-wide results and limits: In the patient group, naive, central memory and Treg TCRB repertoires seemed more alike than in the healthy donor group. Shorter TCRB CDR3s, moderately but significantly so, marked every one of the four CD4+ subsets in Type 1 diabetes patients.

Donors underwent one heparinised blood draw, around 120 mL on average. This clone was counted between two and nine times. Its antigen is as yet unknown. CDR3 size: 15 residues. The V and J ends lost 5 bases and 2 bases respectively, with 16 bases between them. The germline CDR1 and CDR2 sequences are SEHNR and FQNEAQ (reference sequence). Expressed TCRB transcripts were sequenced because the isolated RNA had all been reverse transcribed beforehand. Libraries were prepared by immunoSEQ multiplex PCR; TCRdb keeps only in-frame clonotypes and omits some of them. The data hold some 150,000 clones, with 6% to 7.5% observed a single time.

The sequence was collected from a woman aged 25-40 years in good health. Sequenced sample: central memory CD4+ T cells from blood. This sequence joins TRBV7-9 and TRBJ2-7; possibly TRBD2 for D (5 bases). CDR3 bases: TGTGCCAGCAGCCAAGATGTCCAGCGGCCCTACGAGCAGTACTTC. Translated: CASSQDVQRPYEQYF.